These 27 T cell receptor beta chains share one sample of origin, sequenced in a study of CD8+ T cells in alopecia areata. RNA, once extracted, was reverse transcribed into cDNA for use as the sequencing template. Clones were read by immunoSEQ multiplex PCR, and TCRdb kept only the in-frame ones, dropping some. This sample yields some 210,000 clones, of which approximately 67% are seen a single time; 1% to 1.5% belongs to the top ten. Specified treatment: oral pan-JAK inhibitor, 5-10 mg twice daily. This material consisted of CD4+ T cells sorted from blood, taken at approximately week 44, from a patient treated with tofacitinib. All receptors derive from a human donor with alopecia areata.

J is TRBJ2-7 and V is TRBV4-2; 10 nucleotides align to TRBD2. CDR1 LGHNA and CDR2 YNFKEQ come from the germline V gene. Losses at the gene ends were 4 bases for V and 3 bases for J; bases not matched to a gene: 9. The CDR3 is 16 residues long. CDR3 nucleotides: TGTGCCAGCAGCCCACCCGCTAGCGGGGGTTTCTACGAGCAGTACTTC. Amino acid sequence: CASSPPASGGFYEQYF.

The chain employs TRBV29-1 and TRBJ1-1; no definite D call. V was cut by 6 bases and J by 0 bases, with 14 bases left in between. The CDR3 extends over 14 amino acids. The V gene's germline CDR1 is SQVTM and CDR2 ANQGSEA. CDR3 coding DNA: TGCAGCGTCCGGGCAGCCTTGATGAACACTGAAGCTTTCTTT. This gives the protein CSVRAALMNTEAFF.

This clone was found once. The CDR3 nucleotides read TGTGCCAGCAGCTTTCGTAGTCCTACTCTGGGTTACGAGCAGTACTTC. It translates to CASSFRSPTLGYEQYF. V is TRBV11-2 and J is TRBJ2-7, with D unclear. The V end was cut by 3 bases, the J end by 4 bases, with 19 bases between. The CDR3 length is 16 residues. Per the germline V gene, CDR1 is SGHAT and CDR2 is FQNNGV.

This chain uses TRBV7-2 with TRBJ2-2; D gene ambiguous. The CDR3 loop spans 12 amino acids. The germline V gene encodes CDR1 SGHTA and CDR2 FQGNSA. The V end lost 5 bases, the J end lost 4 bases, and 5 bases lay between the germline ends. The CDR3 bases are TGTGCCAGCAGCCAAGTCACCGGGGAGCTGTTTTTT. It codes for CASSQVTGELFF. Combining the CDR3 with reference TRBV7-2 and TRBJ2-2 gives the whole variable domain GAGVSQSPSNKVTEKGKDVELRCDPISGHTALYWYRQSLGQGLEFLIYFQGNSAPDKSGLPSDRFSAERTGGSVSTLTIQRTQQEDSAVYLCASSQVTGELFFGEGSRLTVL.

J is TRBJ2-3 and V is TRBV2; D unclear. This CDR3 has 15 amino acids. CDR1 is SNHLY and CDR2 is FYNNEI in the germline V gene. V shed 1 base and J shed 1 base, with 9 bases lying between them. CDR3 bases: TGTGCCAGCAGTGAAGGACAACCCGGCACAGATACGCAGTATTTT. As protein: CASSEGQPGTDTQYF.

A few counts support this clone. Other DNA sequences in the same sample also yield this CDR3. The chain joins TRBV29-1 to TRBJ2-2; 8 positions agree with TRBD2. V trimming: 4 bases; J trimming: 1 base; junction bases outside the gene matches: 8. CDR1 is SQVTM and CDR2 is ANQGSEA in the germline V gene. The CDR3 contains 16 residues. CDR3 sequence reads: CSVVGSGGLNTGELFF. CDR3 nucleotides: TGCAGCGTTGTCGGTTCGGGAGGGTTGAACACCGGGGAGCTGTTTTTT.

The J gene is TRBJ1-1, the V gene TRBV2; 8 bases map to TRBD1. The CDR3 covers 12 residues. The germline CDR1 and CDR2 sequences are SNHLY and FYNNEI. The J segment lost 9 bases and the V segment lost 1 base, leaving 1 base of the junction unmatched. For the CDR3, the DNA is TGTGCCAGCAGTGAAGGGACAGGGAAAGCTTTCTTT. Its translation is CASSEGTGKAFF.

This sequence joins TRBV11-2 and TRBJ2-7; D not resolved. V was trimmed by 3 bases and J by 3 bases, leaving 9 bases between them. Germline CDR1 SGHAT, CDR2 FQNNGV. This CDR3 comprises 13 residues. The CDR3 nucleotides are TGTGCCAGCAGCTTTCGACGGAACTACGAGCAGTACTTC. Its translation is CASSFRRNYEQYF.

The V and J genes are TRBV30 and TRBJ1-1; D may be TRBD1 (5 bases). This CDR3 has 15 residues. Germline CDR1 is GTSNPN and CDR2 is SVGIG (reference sequence). V was clipped by 4 bases and J by 1 base, with 16 bases between them. CDR3 in amino acids: CAWKGFWGQNTEAFF. CDR3 bases: TGTGCCTGGAAAGGGTTCTGGGGCCAGAACACTGAAGCTTTCTTT.

The rearrangement uses TRBV7-3 and TRBJ1-6, with 8 bases fitting TRBD1. CDR3 size: 14 residues. The germline V gene has CDR1 SGHTA and CDR2 FQGTGA. Trimming cost V 5 bases and J 7 bases; bases outside gene matches: 4. The CDR3 DNA is TGTGCCAGCAGCCGGACAGGGATCAATTCACCCCTCCACTTT. Translated: CASSRTGINSPLHF.

The chain joins TRBV30 to TRBJ1-2; no firm D call. The CDR3 has 10 residues. V was cut by 6 bases and J by 8 bases, with 10 bases left in between. Germline V gene lookup returns CDR1 GTSNPN and CDR2 SVGIG (reference sequence). CDR3 sequence reads: CACSPGGYTF. The CDR3 nucleotides are TGTGCCTGCTCTCCGGGAGGCTACACCTTC.

This clone has only one observation. V usage is TRBV18 and J usage is TRBJ2-3, with 8 bases identical to TRBD2. The V gene's germline CDR1 is KGHSH and CDR2 LQKENI. This CDR3 comprises 15 residues. Germline trimming cut 3 bases from V and 4 bases from J; bases unmatched to any gene: 6. The CDR3 region is CASSPVAGTADTQYF. CDR3 nucleotide sequence: TGTGCCAGCTCACCCGTAGCGGGGACCGCAGATACGCAGTATTTT.

The J gene is TRBJ2-1, the V gene TRBV29-1; D call uncertain. From germline, CDR1 is SQVTM and CDR2 ANQGSEA. The CDR3 is 13 amino acids. Trimming pared 4 bases from V and 4 bases from J, leaving 11 bases between. The CDR3 nucleotides are TGCAGCGTTGCGGTGTTCTCTTACAATGAGCAGTTCTTC. Translated, it gives CSVAVFSYNEQFF.

The chain recombines TRBV29-1 with TRBJ2-1; D possibly uses TRBD1 or TRBD2 (6 bases each). The CDR3 is made up of 12 amino acids. Trimming left V 6 bases short and J 13 bases short, with 19 bases between. Germline CDR1 is SQVTM and CDR2 is ANQGSEA. In DNA, the CDR3 is TGCAGCGTCCGCCAAGGGGGGAGAGCCCAGTTCTTC. It yields the protein CSVRQGGRAQFF.

The genes are TRBV5-1 and TRBJ2-3, with unresolved D. Trimming removed 0 bases from V and 2 bases from J, with 10 bases in between. CDR1 and CDR2 from the germline V gene are SGHRS and YFSETQ. The CDR3 length is 15 residues. The chain's CDR3 is CASSLANYDTDTQYF. For the CDR3, the DNA is TGCGCCAGCAGCTTGGCAAACTATGACACAGATACGCAGTATTTT.

This clone was counted between two and nine times. The chain combines TRBV7-2 with TRBJ2-5; D may be TRBD1 (5 bases). The ends were cut back, 5 bases at V and 0 bases at J, with 10 bases in the middle. The germline gives CDR1 SGHTA, CDR2 FQGNSA. CDR3 size: 14 residues. In nucleotides, the CDR3 is TGTGCCAGCAGCGTGCAGGGTTACCAAGAGACCCAGTACTTC. This gives the protein CASSVQGYQETQYF. Together with reference TRBV7-2 and TRBJ2-5, the CDR3 gives the full variable domain: GAGVSQSPSNKVTEKGKDVELRCDPISGHTALYWYRQSLGQGLEFLIYFQGNSAPDKSGLPSDRFSAERTGGSVSTLTIQRTQQEDSAVYLCASSVQGYQETQYFGPGTRLLVL.

Comment on this clone: The same CDR3 arises from other DNA sequences in this sample as well. This chain uses TRBV29-1 with TRBJ2-3; either TRBD1 or TRBD2 may supply D (5 bases each). Deletions cut 4 bases from V and 6 bases from J, with 11 bases between. The CDR3 totals 12 residues. Germline lookup yields CDR1 SQVTM and CDR2 ANQGSEA. CDR3 DNA: TGCAGCGTTGGGGGACGCGGGGATACGCAGTATTTT. Protein product: CSVGGRGDTQYF.

The rearrangement joins TRBV30 to TRBJ2-2; D might be TRBD1 or TRBD2, each matching 6 bases. The CDR3 is 15 amino acids. The V end lost 4 bases, the J end lost 2 bases, and 14 bases lay between the germline ends. Germline V lookup: CDR1 GTSNPN, CDR2 SVGIG (reference sequence). The CDR3: CAWNGGSYNTGELFF. In DNA, the CDR3 is TGTGCCTGGAACGGGGGCAGTTATAACACCGGGGAGCTGTTTTTT. Filled out from reference TRBV30 and TRBJ2-2, the complete variable domain reads SQTIHQWPATLVQPVGSPLSLECTVEGTSNPNLYWYRQAAGRGLQLLFYSVGIGQISSEVPQNLSASRPQDRQFILSSKKLLLSDSGFYLCAWNGGSYNTGELFFGEGSRLTVL.

This rearrangement joins TRBV9 to TRBJ2-7; D is unresolved. V lost 0 bases, J lost 6 bases, and 10 bases lay in between. The CDR3 sequence is 13 residues long. Germline CDR1 and CDR2: SGDLS and YYNGEE. CDR3 bases: TGTGCCAGCAGCGTAGTTCCAATCGGCGAGCAGTACTTC. This sequence encodes CASSVVPIGEQYF.

The chain recombines TRBV29-1 with TRBJ2-7, with D maybe TRBD1 (5 bases). V was trimmed by 6 bases and J by 3 bases, leaving 15 bases between them. The V gene's germline CDR1 is SQVTM and CDR2 ANQGSEA. The length of the CDR3 is 13 residues. The CDR3 sequence: CSVGLQDFYEQYF. The CDR3 DNA reads as TGCAGCGTGGGGCTTCAAGACTTCTACGAGCAGTACTTC.

The rearrangement uses TRBV30 and TRBJ1-5, with D perhaps TRBD1 (5 bases). The CDR3 is 15 amino acids. Germline loops: CDR1 GTSNPN, CDR2 SVGIG (reference sequence). V shed 2 bases and J shed 4 bases, with 15 bases lying between them. DNA of the CDR3: TGTGCCTGGAGTCTCGGGACGGCCCAAAATCAGCCCCAGCATTTT. It yields the protein CAWSLGTAQNQPQHF.

The V and J genes are TRBV7-3 and TRBJ1-1, with D hard to call. Germline-derived CDR1 and CDR2 are SGHTA and FQGTGA. V lost 6 bases, J lost 1 base, and 9 bases lay in between. The CDR3 extends over 13 amino acids. DNA of the CDR3: TGTGCCAGCAGTTCGGGATGGAACACTGAAGCTTTCTTT. This codes for CASSSGWNTEAFF.

The chain carries TRBV27 and TRBJ1-6; D is unclear. In germline, CDR1 is MNHEY, CDR2 SMNVEV (reference sequence). Trimming removed 5 bases from V and 8 bases from J, with 19 bases in between. This CDR3 is 16 amino acids long. The CDR3 here is CASSPLGLTDDSPLHF. CDR3 coding DNA: TGTGCCAGCAGTCCCCTCGGTCTCACCGATGATTCACCCCTCCACTTT.

The chain carries TRBV30 and TRBJ2-7, with D perhaps TRBD1 (6 bases). The CDR3 sequence is 12 residues long. Germline CDR1 and CDR2: GTSNPN and SVGIG (reference sequence). V was trimmed by 2 bases and J by 6 bases, leaving 11 bases between them. CDR3 amino acids: CAWSTGPGEQYF. The CDR3 DNA sequence: TGTGCCTGGAGTACAGGGCCGGGCGAGCAGTACTTC.

The V gene is TRBV2, the J gene TRBJ1-6; possibly TRBD1 for D (5 bases). CDR1 and CDR2 from the germline V gene are SNHLY and FYNNEI. The germline V and J ends were trimmed by 5 bases and 7 bases, with 18 bases remaining between them. The CDR3 is 16 residues long. The CDR3 sequence is CASSSISWGGNSPLHF. As DNA, the CDR3 is TGTGCCAGCAGTTCGATTTCTTGGGGGGGGAATTCACCCCTCCACTTT. Filled out from reference TRBV2 and TRBJ1-6, the complete variable domain reads EPEVTQTPSHQVTQMGQEVILRCVPISNHLYFYWYRQILGQKVEFLVSFYNNEISEKSEIFDDQFSVERPDGSNFTLKIRSTKLEDSAMYFCASSSISWGGNSPLHFGNGTRLTVT.

The genes are TRBV30 and TRBJ2-7, with no clear D. The CDR3 is 13 amino acids. Trimming took 0 bases from V and 1 from J, leaving 7 bases between them. CDR1 is GTSNPN, CDR2 SVGIG, per germline (reference sequence). CDR3 sequence reads: CAWSVGGSYEQYF. CDR3 DNA: TGTGCCTGGAGTGTAGGCGGTTCCTACGAGCAGTACTTC. Full variable domain (outside the CDR3, taken from reference TRBV30 and TRBJ2-7): SQTIHQWPATLVQPVGSPLSLECTVEGTSNPNLYWYRQAAGRGLQLLFYSVGIGQISSEVPQNLSASRPQDRQFILSSKKLLLSDSGFYLCAWSVGGSYEQYFGPGTRLTVT.

This clone came up a few times. The CDR3, as DNA: TGTGCCAGCAGACTATCAGGCTATGGCTACACCTTC. It encodes CASRLSGYGYTF. The rearrangement joins TRBV28 to TRBJ1-2, with unresolved D. The germline gives CDR1 MDHEN, CDR2 SYDVKM. V was trimmed by 6 bases and J by 4 bases, leaving 9 bases between them. The CDR3 spans 12 residues.